This T cell receptor (beta chain) originates from a study of neurological immune-mediated disorders. The germline V and J ends were trimmed by 5 bases and 7 bases, with 11 bases remaining between them. The CDR3 runs 13 residues. The germline V gene has CDR1 SGHTA and CDR2 FQGNSA. The time point: longitudinal time-point 3. Maryland, USA blood bank volunteers served as healthy controls. Whole-study results and caveats: The study found the most TCR clonal expansion in HTLV-1-associated myelopathy and the least in multiple sclerosis, below healthy controls.

The authors made cDNA by 5'RACE with 10-nucleotide random UMIs. Sequencing runs each generated in excess of 190 million TCR-beta sequences derived from 15-18 subjects. TCRdb itself ran the 5' RACE reads through MiXCR, one entry per CDR3 protein. Of roughly 57,000 distinct CDR3 sequences detected, roughly 8% appear once; the ten largest clones hold 1.9%. This clonotype appeared many times. The antigen is not known. The chain uses TRBV7-2 and TRBJ1-4; D call uncertain. Sequenced sample: PBMCs. The sequence derives from a woman aged 40 to 50 in good health. CDR3 bases: TGTGCCAGCAGCATCTTTCCCCCTGAAAAACTGTTTTTT. Residues: CASSIFPPEKLFF.